The entry below describes one TCR beta chain. This sample is drawn from a study of T cell responses to AZD1222 COVID-19 vaccine. The data were produced by immunoSEQ multiplex PCR, yet TCRdb's version contains in-frame clones alone and is incomplete. There are about 68,000 clones in the sample; about nine tenths occur only once, and about 2.4% lies in the top ten. The germline V and J ends were trimmed by 5 bases and 4 bases, with 12 bases remaining between them. In germline, CDR1 is GTSNPN, CDR2 SVGIG (reference sequence). The CDR3 extends over 13 amino acids. The clonotype was recovered from an adult in good health. The specimen was peripheral blood, collected on day 0 of AZD1222 vaccination. The chain links TRBV30 to TRBJ1-3; the D gene is possibly TRBD1 (6 bases). CDR3: CAWRRGEGNTIYF. The DNA of the CDR3 is TGTGCCTGGCGGAGGGGGGAAGGAAACACCATATATTTT.